This T cell receptor beta chain was identified during a study of blood T cell repertoires in COVID-19. Study information: COVID-19 samples from acute and convalescent phases originated in the United States, Italy and Spain. PBMCs, B-cell-depleted T cells, or T cells provided the cDNA or gDNA that made up the material.

As originally analysed: Estimation of nucleated cell counts relied on the amplification of reference gene primers. Some clones are missing from TCRdb's copy, which holds only in-frame ones; the method was immunoSEQ multiplex PCR. V, J and clone size were drawn from that table, and D and trimming were deduced from the DNA. Of about 73,000 clones listed, 82% are singletons. The sequence was collected from a woman aged 60-70 years with acute or convalescent COVID-19. Sample: peripheral blood.

The CDR3 protein is CASSREVAGVYEQYF. As DNA, the CDR3 is TGTGCCAGCAGCCGAGAAGTAGCGGGAGTATACGAGCAGTACTTC. J is TRBJ2-7 and V is TRBV3-1 (or the pseudogene TRBV3-2); 9 positions agree with TRBD2. The V segment lost 4 bases and the J segment 4 bases; nucleotides outside the gene matches: 8. This CDR3 is built from 15 residues. Germline V gene sequence: CDR1 LGHDT, CDR2 YNNKEL (reference sequence).